This T cell receptor (beta chain) was identified in a study of cytomegalovirus exposure and HLA in healthy donors. Study-wide results and caveats: Rarity marked most TCR sequences, yet some public TCRs occurred in many donors. It was confirmed in vitro that three of the CMV-associated chains were specific for CMV antigens.

With 60 Vbeta and 13 Jbeta primers, the PCR was carried out. Per the original methods: The count from a later analysis was 60 million to 85 million unique TCR beta chains, 9.5 million to 11 million of them shared. Produced via immunoSEQ multiplex PCR; TCRdb's table is partial and in-frame only. The D gene and trimming were derived from the DNA, and the V and J assignments and clone size from that table. The sample has about 240,000 clones; 75% to 85% are singletons. The CDR3 is 13 residues long. The germline V gene has CDR1 SEHNR and CDR2 FQNEAQ (reference sequence). Trimming took off 1 base at V and 0 bases at J, with 3 bases between the two ends. Remarks on this clone: Its antigen is not known.

Sequenced material: PBMCs. The chain links TRBV7-9 to TRBJ1-1; D not certain. This TCR was recovered from a woman aged 60-75 years in good health and CMV-seropositive. The CDR3 sequence is CASSLVVNTEAFF. CDR3 nucleotides: TGTGCCAGCAGCTTAGTAGTGAACACTGAAGCTTTCTTT.